What follows are 21 T cell receptor beta chains derived from one specimen sequenced in a study of T cell responses to AZD1222 COVID-19 vaccine. TCRdb keeps only in-frame clones here, not all; method: immunoSEQ multiplex PCR. This table has roughly 24,000 clones, 80% to 90% appearing once. The sample here was peripheral blood, taken 28 days after the second AZD1222 dose. Source of these receptors: an adult who received the AZD1222 COVID-19 vaccine.

This chain connects TRBV27 to TRBJ1-2; D might be TRBD1 (6 bases). Germline values: CDR1 MNHEY, CDR2 SMNVEV (reference sequence). V gave up 1 base and J gave up 3 bases, with 9 bases separating them. CDR3 length: 14 amino acids. CDR3 sequence (DNA): TGTGCCAGCAGTTTATGGGGGCCGGACTATGGCTACACCTTC. Amino acids: CASSLWGPDYGYTF.

The J gene is TRBJ1-5, the V gene TRBV19; D is undetermined. This CDR3 region has 15 residues. Germline V gene data show CDR1 as LNHDA and CDR2 as SQIVND (reference sequence). V lost 3 bases to trimming and J lost 1 base, with 10 bases between them. The CDR3 DNA is TGTGCCAGTAGTATTCGGGAGGCAAGCAATCAGCCCCAGCATTTT. Protein: CASSIREASNQPQHF.

The chain employs TRBV5-1 and TRBJ2-1, with D hard to call. CDR1 is SGHRS, CDR2 YFSETQ, per germline. V was shortened by 0 bases and J by 4 bases, with 11 bases between the two germline ends. This CDR3 region has 15 residues. The DNA for the CDR3 is TGCGCCAGCAGCTTGGGGGTGGGCGGTTACAATGAGCAGTTCTTC. Its translation is CASSLGVGGYNEQFF.

In its sample, this clone was seen once. This sequence joins TRBV3-1 (or the pseudogene TRBV3-2) and TRBJ2-7, with 10 bases matching TRBD2. V lost 0 bases and J lost 3; bases outside the gene matches: 14. Germline CDR1 reads LGHDT; CDR2 reads YNNKEL (reference sequence). The CDR3 sequence is 19 residues long. The CDR3, as DNA: TGTGCCAGCAGCCAAGACCAACCTCCTACTAGCGGGGAATGCTACGAGCAGTACTTC. Translating it yields CASSQDQPPTSGECYEQYF.

This chain uses TRBV19 with TRBJ1-1; tentatively, D is TRBD1 (5 bases). Trimming pared 4 bases from V and 2 bases from J, leaving 14 bases between. From germline, CDR1 is LNHDA and CDR2 SQIVND (reference sequence). The CDR3 is 15 amino acids. CDR3 region: CASSNLRQGNTEAFF. The CDR3 DNA reads TGTGCCAGTAGTAATTTGAGGCAGGGAAACACTGAAGCTTTCTTT.

CDR3 DNA sequence: TGTGCCAGCAGCCAAGATCCACAGGGAGGGACCGAGCAGTACTTC. Its translation: CASSQDPQGGTEQYF. The chain couples TRBV3-1 (or the pseudogene TRBV3-2) to TRBJ2-7; D is perhaps TRBD2 (7 bases). CDR3 length: 15 amino acids. Germline loops: CDR1 LGHDT, CDR2 YNNKEL (reference sequence). V lost 0 bases and J lost 6, with 15 bases in between.

V gene TRBV5-1 combines with J gene TRBJ2-5; 9 nucleotides align to TRBD1. This CDR3 is built from 15 residues. From germline, CDR1 is SGHRS and CDR2 YFSETQ. The ends lost 4 bases at V and 5 bases at J; junction bases unmatched: 9. The DNA for the CDR3 is TGCGCCAGCAGCCTGGACGGGACAGGGAGGGAGACCCAGTACTTC. Its translation: CASSLDGTGRETQYF. Full variable domain (outside the CDR3, taken from reference TRBV5-1 and TRBJ2-5): KAGVTQTPRYLIKTRGQQVTLSCSPISGHRSVSWYQQTPGQGLQFLFEYFSETQRNKGNFPGRFSGRQFSNSRSEMNVSTLELGDSALYLCASSLDGTGRETQYFGPGTRLLVL.

The rearrangement links TRBV10-3 to TRBJ2-7; D could derive from TRBD1 or TRBD2 (6 bases each). V lost 2 bases, J lost 7 bases, and 15 bases lay in between. The CDR3 is 14 residues long. Germline lookup yields CDR1 ENHRY and CDR2 SYGVKD. CDR3 sequence reads: CAISEEGGKGEQYF. The CDR3 nucleotides read TGTGCCATCAGTGAGGAAGGGGGGAAGGGGGAGCAGTACTTC.

This sequence joins TRBV28 and TRBJ1-5; a weak D match, TRBD1 (5 bases). V lost 7 bases, J lost 6 bases, and 13 bases lay in between. The CDR3 spans 13 residues. Germline V gene data show CDR1 as MDHEN and CDR2 as SYDVKM. CDR3 in amino acids: CASNGGLGQPQHF. CDR3 DNA: TGTGCCAGCAACGGGGGGTTGGGTCAGCCCCAGCATTTT.

The V and J genes are TRBV6-6 and TRBJ1-1; 9 positions agree with TRBD1. The CDR3 consists of 16 residues. V was clipped by 5 bases and J by 1 base; unmatched bases: 8. Germline assignment: CDR1 MNHNY and CDR2 SVGAGI (reference sequence). CDR3 sequence: CASSPVQGAQNTEAFF. The CDR3 region has the DNA TGTGCCAGCAGTCCCGTACAGGGGGCGCAGAACACTGAAGCTTTCTTT.

This clone was recorded a few times. The chain carries TRBV10-3 and TRBJ1-5, with a tentative D call TRBD1 (6 bases). V shed 6 bases and J shed 6 bases, with 15 bases lying between them. This CDR3 has 14 residues. Germline values: CDR1 ENHRY, CDR2 SYGVKD. This chain's CDR3 is CAISVGQQGQPQHF. Written as DNA, the CDR3 is TGTGCCATCAGCGTTGGACAGCAGGGTCAGCCCCAGCATTTT.

The V gene is TRBV7-8, the J gene TRBJ1-2; D is unresolved. Germline V gives CDR1 SGHVS, CDR2 FQNEAQ. The CDR3 sequence is 14 residues long. Trimming took off 1 base at V and 4 bases at J, with 10 bases between the two ends. In DNA form, the CDR3 reads TGTGCCAGCAGCTTAGATGGCCGGGGCTATGGCTACACCTTC. It yields the protein CASSLDGRGYGYTF.

The chain uses TRBV10-3 and TRBJ1-3, with 7 bases fitting TRBD1. There are 15 residues in the CDR3. V was clipped by 6 bases and J by 4 bases; unmatched bases: 9. Germline V lookup: CDR1 ENHRY, CDR2 SYGVKD. This chain's CDR3 is CAIRDTGVAGNTIYF. The CDR3 bases are TGTGCCATCAGGGACACAGGGGTGGCCGGAAACACCATATATTTT.

This clone is a singleton in its sample. The V gene is TRBV5-1, the J gene TRBJ1-5; unclear D gene. The CDR3 runs to 15 residues. V lost 4 bases and J lost 10, with 21 bases in between. Germline V lookup: CDR1 SGHRS, CDR2 YFSETQ. The DNA for the CDR3 is TGCGCCAGCAGCACCGGCGATGGACCTTGGGAACCCCAGCATTTT. It specifies CASSTGDGPWEPQHF.

The CDR3 loop reads CASSSQGAEESEQFF. In DNA, the CDR3 is TGCGCCAGCAGCTCACAGGGGGCTGAGGAGAGTGAGCAGTTCTTC. The chain couples TRBV5-1 to TRBJ2-1; TRBD1 agrees at 9 bases. Unmatched junction bases numbered 10, after V lost 3 bases and J lost 9 bases. Germline CDR1 and CDR2: SGHRS and YFSETQ. The CDR3 has 15 residues.

This clone was seen only a few times. The V and J genes are TRBV5-1 and TRBJ1-5; TRBD1 matches at 8 bases. Germline lookup yields CDR1 SGHRS and CDR2 YFSETQ. The CDR3 has 15 amino acids. J lost 3 bases, V lost 3 bases, and 5 bases had no gene match. CDR3 nucleotide sequence: TGCGCCAGCAGCTCGACAGGGGCCCTCAATCAGCCCCAGCATTTT. Translating it yields CASSSTGALNQPQHF. Combining the CDR3 with reference TRBV5-1 and TRBJ1-5 gives the whole variable domain KAGVTQTPRYLIKTRGQQVTLSCSPISGHRSVSWYQQTPGQGLQFLFEYFSETQRNKGNFPGRFSGRQFSNSRSEMNVSTLELGDSALYLCASSSTGALNQPQHFGDGTRLSIL.

The V call is TRBV19, the J call TRBJ2-3, with D possibly matching TRBD1 (5 bases). The CDR3 consists of 15 residues. Germline V gene sequence: CDR1 LNHDA, CDR2 SQIVND (reference sequence). V was trimmed by 4 bases and J by 0 bases, leaving 11 bases between them. The chain's CDR3 is CASSTDILSTDTQYF. The CDR3 DNA follows: TGTGCCAGTAGTACGGACATTCTGAGCACAGATACGCAGTATTTT. The whole variable domain, remainder taken from reference TRBV19 and TRBJ2-3, is DGGITQSPKYLFRKEGQNVTLSCEQNLNHDAMYWYRQDPGQGLRLIYYSQIVNDFQKGDIAEGYSVSREKKESFPLTVTSAQKNPTAFYLCASSTDILSTDTQYFGPGTRLTVL.

The chain carries TRBV5-1 and TRBJ2-1, with 12 bases aligning to TRBD2. Germline trimming cut 4 bases from V and 0 bases from J; bases unmatched to any gene: 11. Germline V gives CDR1 SGHRS, CDR2 YFSETQ. CDR3 size: 19 residues. CDR3 DNA sequence: TGCGCCAGCAGCGGCGGACTAGCGGGGACACTAAGCTCCTACAATGAGCAGTTCTTC. This codes for CASSGGLAGTLSSYNEQFF. Filled out from reference TRBV5-1 and TRBJ2-1, the complete variable domain reads KAGVTQTPRYLIKTRGQQVTLSCSPISGHRSVSWYQQTPGQGLQFLFEYFSETQRNKGNFPGRFSGRQFSNSRSEMNVSTLELGDSALYLCASSGGLAGTLSSYNEQFFGPGTRLTVL.

V and J are TRBV7-2 and TRBJ1-6, with D possibly TRBD1 on 6 matching bases. V lost 0 bases and J 6 bases, leaving 9 bases between the germline ends. This CDR3 contains 15 residues. Per germline, CDR1 SGHTA and CDR2 FQGNSA. The DNA of the CDR3 is TGTGCCAGCAGCTTAGCACAGGGAGGTAATTCACCCCTCCACTTT. Amino acid sequence: CASSLAQGGNSPLHF.

The J gene is TRBJ2-7, the V gene TRBV29-1, with TRBD1 as a possible D gene (5 bases). The germline CDR1 and CDR2 sequences are SQVTM and ANQGSEA. V shed 7 bases and J shed 6 bases, with 25 bases lying between them. This CDR3 contains 15 residues. The DNA for the CDR3 is TGCAGCGCCACGACAGACCGCTTATCCCTAGGCGAGCAGTACTTC. This translates into CSATTDRLSLGEQYF.

Notes on this clone: Since no conserved phenylalanine or tryptophan closes the CDR3, a read error is the likely cause. The limits of the CDR3 on the DNA are not certain, so only TCRdb's listed CDR3 is given. The genes are TRBV4-1 and TRBJ2-4. Germline CDR1 and CDR2: MGHRA and YSYEKL. The CDR3 numbers 11 amino acids, ends counted. This CDR3 reads CASSQDWCTVD.